The present T cell receptor (beta chain) was sequenced within a study of cytomegalovirus exposure and HLA in healthy donors. On the study more broadly: Out of fewer than 400 genotyped donors, around 80% belonged to the Caucasian-associated ancestry cluster. Study-wide results and caveats: Some V segments could not be told apart, so they were left out, TRBV6-2 and TRBV6-3 among them. A missense DCLRE1C variant was associated with V- and J-gene trimming of TCR beta chains in a later analysis, and an independent cohort replicated the association.

As to this clone: The antigen is not known.

The PCR had 60 Vbeta and 13 Jbeta primers. Assay: immunoSEQ multiplex PCR; the TCRdb copy retains only in-frame clones and omits some. The data hold 150,000 or so clones, with approximately 82% observed a single time. The ends lost 2 bases at V and 0 bases at J; junction bases unmatched: 15. Per the germline V gene, CDR1 is SGHTA and CDR2 is FQGNSA. This CDR3 region has 19 residues. The sequenced material came from PBMCs. V and J are TRBV7-2 and TRBJ1-1, with 7 bases aligning to TRBD1. The sequence was obtained from a woman between 40 and 55 years old in good health and CMV-seronegative. CDR3 in amino acids: CASSLRGETGWGMNTEAFF. Here the CDR3 DNA reads TGTGCCAGCAGCTTAAGGGGGGAGACAGGGTGGGGAATGAACACTGAAGCTTTCTTT.